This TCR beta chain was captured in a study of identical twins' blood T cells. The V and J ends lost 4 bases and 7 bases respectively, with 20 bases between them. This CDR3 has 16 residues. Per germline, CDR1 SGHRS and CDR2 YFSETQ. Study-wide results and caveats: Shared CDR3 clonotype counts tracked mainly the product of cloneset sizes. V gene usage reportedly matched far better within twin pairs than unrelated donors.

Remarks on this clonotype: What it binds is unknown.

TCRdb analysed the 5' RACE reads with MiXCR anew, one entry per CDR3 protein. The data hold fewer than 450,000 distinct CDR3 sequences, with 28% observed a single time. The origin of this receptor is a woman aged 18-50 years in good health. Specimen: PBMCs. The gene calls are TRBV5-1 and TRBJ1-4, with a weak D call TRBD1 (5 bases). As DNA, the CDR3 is TGCGCCAGCAGCGTCGGGGGGGGAAACTCGGGTGAAAAACTGTTTTTT. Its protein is CASSVGGGNSGEKLFF. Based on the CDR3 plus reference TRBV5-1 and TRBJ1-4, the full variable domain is KAGVTQTPRYLIKTRGQQVTLSCSPISGHRSVSWYQQTPGQGLQFLFEYFSETQRNKGNFPGRFSGRQFSNSRSEMNVSTLELGDSALYLCASSVGGGNSGEKLFFGSGTQLSVL.